Listed below are T cell receptor beta chains from one sample, sequenced in a study of regulatory T cells in long-lasting Graves disease. TCRdb ran MiXCR on the multiplex PCR reads and lists one entry per CDR3 protein. The sample holds roughly 410,000 distinct CDR3 sequences, approximately 16% seen once. The sample was also linked to a second study, of T cells in Graves' hyperthyroidism and ophthalmopathy.

The material sequenced was peripheral blood mononuclear cells (PBMCs), taken at new diagnosis, from a patient treated with antithyroid drugs. Source of these receptors: a middle-aged woman with Graves disease. Each CDR3 is given with its conserved first and last residue. The D gene is left open where the match is weak. Size is omitted from some rows. Given values are once, few, many or a class for expanded clones.

many	TRBV7-9	TRBD2	TRBJ2-5	CASSREEETQYF	TGTGCCAGCAGCCGGGAGGAAGAGACCCAGTACTTC
few	TRBV2	TRBD1	TRBJ2-2	CASQGPGQGAGELFF	TGTGCCAGCCAGGGACCGGGACAGGGGGCCGGGGAGCTGTTTTTT
-	TRBV27	-	TRBJ1-5	CASNRAYSNQPQHF	TGTGCCAGCAATAGAGCCTATAGCAATCAGCCCCAGCATTTT
-	TRBV5-1	-	TRBJ1-5	CASSLAGAINQPQHF	TGCGCCAGCAGCCTGGCAGGCGCGATCAATCAGCCCCAGCATTTT
many	TRBV12-3/TRBV12-4	-	TRBJ2-1	CASSPHSLARYNEQFF	TGTGCCAGCAGTCCCCACTCGCTAGCGCGATACAATGAGCAGTTCTTC
few	TRBV3-1	-	TRBJ2-3	CASSHGIQGVGTQYF	TGTGCCAGCAGCCACGGGATCCAGGGAGTCGGTACGCAGTATTTT
-	TRBV30	TRBD2	TRBJ2-2	CAWSLRLAQNTGELFF	TGTGCCTGGAGCCTCCGACTAGCGCAGAACACCGGGGAGCTGTTTTTT
many	TRBV10-3	-	TRBJ2-3	CAISESQADTQYF	TGTGCCATCAGTGAGTCGCAGGCCGATACGCAGTATTTT
many	TRBV18	-	TRBJ1-5	CASSPPGGRDQPQHF	TGTGCCAGCTCACCACCGGGGGGTCGGGATCAGCCCCAGCATTTT
few	TRBV27	-	TRBJ1-6	CASSLVRSSYNSPLHF	TGTGCCAGCAGTTTGGTGAGGAGCTCCTATAATTCACCCCTCCACTTT
many	TRBV28	TRBD1	TRBJ1-1	CASRGTGWKNTEAFF	TGTGCCAGCAGGGGGACAGGGTGGAAGAACACTGAAGCTTTCTTT
many	TRBV27	-	TRBJ2-1	CASSLRGSSYNEQFF	TGTGCCAGCAGCTTAAGGGGGAGCTCCTACAATGAGCAGTTCTTC
many	TRBV12-3/TRBV12-4	-	TRBJ2-7	CASSLHGHAYEQYF	TGTGCCAGCAGTTTACATGGACACGCCTACGAGCAGTACTTC
few	TRBV7-2	-	TRBJ2-7	CASSLDRGDYEQYF	TGTGCCAGCAGCTTAGATAGGGGGGACTACGAGCAGTACTTC
many	TRBV7-9	-	TRBJ1-1	CASRQYRGAEAFF	TGTGCCAGCAGACAGTACAGAGGCGCTGAAGCTTTCTTT
many	TRBV28	-	TRBJ1-2	CASSFAGLKSDRLYGYTF	TGTGCCAGCAGTTTTGCGGGGCTAAAATCCGACAGGCTCTATGGCTACACCTTC
many	TRBV28	-	TRBJ2-5	CASSLTPYQETQYF	TGTGCCAGCAGCCTCACACCTTACCAAGAGACCCAGTACTTC
-	TRBV6-2/TRBV6-3	-	TRBJ1-2	CASSLRGWNYGYTF	TGTGCCAGCAGTCTACGGGGTTGGAACTATGGCTACACCTTC
-	TRBV11-1	-	TRBJ1-1	CASSIQRTITDAFF	TGTGCCAGCAGTATACAGAGGACGATCACTGACGCTTTCTTT
-	TRBV5-1	-	TRBJ2-3	CASSFLSREDTQYF	TGCGCCAGCAGCTTTTTGTCACGGGAGGATACGCAGTATTTT
many	TRBV11-2	TRBD1	TRBJ1-1	CASSPYNRGLNTEAFF	TGTGCCAGCAGCCCGTATAACAGGGGGTTGAACACTGAAGCTTTCTTT
many	TRBV30	TRBD2	TRBJ2-7	CAWSQYFPRTSGSYEQYF	TGTGCCTGGAGCCAATATTTCCCCCGGACTAGCGGGAGCTACGAGCAGTACTTC
-	TRBV4-2	-	TRBJ2-2	CASSPFQGPTGELVF	TGTGCCAGCAGCCCATTTCAGGGTCCCACCGGGGAGCTGGTTTTT
many	TRBV6-5	-	TRBJ1-6	CASSYSGTSYYSPLHF	TGTGCCAGCAGTTACTCCGGGACATCCTACTATTCACCCCTCCACTTT
few	TRBV7-3	TRBD1	TRBJ2-1	CASSLNPGTGGEQFF	TGTGCCAGCAGCCTAAATCCCGGGACAGGGGGCGAGCAGTTCTTC
many	TRBV11-2	-	TRBJ2-5	CASSRNTGGETQYF	TGTGCCAGCAGCCGTAACACAGGTGGAGAGACCCAGTACTTC
-	TRBV4-1	-	TRBJ2-5	CASSQDHGLGQETQYF	TGCGCCAGCAGCCAAGACCATGGCTTGGGGCAAGAGACCCAGTACTTC
-	TRBV27	-	TRBJ1-6	CASSLAPRWDNSPLHF	TGTGCCAGCAGTTTAGCCCCCCGGTGGGATAATTCACCCCTCCACTTT
-	TRBV6-2/TRBV6-3	-	TRBJ2-4	CASSEAWGKGSKNIQYF	TGTGCCAGCAGTGAAGCATGGGGGAAAGGGAGCAAAAACATTCAGTACTTC
many	TRBV6-5	-	TRBJ2-3	CASSYSFLAEGGTDTQYF	TGTGCCAGCAGTTACTCGTTTCTAGCTGAGGGGGGCACAGATACGCAGTATTTT
few	TRBV12-5	TRBD1	TRBJ2-7	CASGSQGAIYEQYF	TGTGCTAGTGGTTCTCAGGGGGCGATTTACGAGCAGTACTTC
-	TRBV12-5	TRBD2	TRBJ2-1	CASGFARLAYNEQFF	TGTGCTAGTGGTTTCGCGCGACTAGCGTACAATGAGCAGTTCTTC
many	TRBV7-2	TRBD1	TRBJ2-7	CASSLVGTGDDEQYF	TGTGCCAGCAGCTTAGTCGGGACAGGGGATGACGAGCAGTACTTC
few	TRBV20-1	TRBD2	TRBJ2-7	CSAEEWASGRNEQYF	TGCAGTGCCGAGGAATGGGCTAGCGGGAGAAACGAGCAGTACTTC
-	TRBV7-6	-	TRBJ1-6	CASSWDWNSPLHF	TGTGCCAGCAGCTGGGACTGGAATTCACCCCTCCACTTT
many	TRBV9	-	TRBJ2-1	CASSVVSGGSYNEQFF	TGTGCCAGCAGCGTAGTTAGCGGAGGCTCCTACAATGAGCAGTTCTTC
many	TRBV11-2	-	TRBJ1-2	CASSSQGFYGYTF	TGTGCCAGCAGCTCGCAGGGTTTTTATGGCTACACCTTC
many	TRBV6-1	TRBD1	TRBJ1-6	CASDPGQANSPLHF	TGTGCCAGCGACCCTGGACAGGCAAATTCACCCCTCCACTTT
many	TRBV7-2	-	TRBJ2-1	CASSRTGDEQFF	TGTGCCAGCAGCCGGACGGGGGACGAGCAGTTCTTC
few	TRBV20-1	TRBD1	TRBJ1-5	CSAGRDRERQPQHF	TGCAGTGCAGGAAGGGACAGGGAGCGTCAGCCCCAGCATTTT
many	TRBV15	-	TRBJ2-1	CATSRDRNNNEQFF	TGTGCCACCAGCAGAGATCGGAACAACAATGAGCAGTTCTTC
-	TRBV11-2	TRBD1	TRBJ1-6	CASSLVGDSRTNNSPLHF	TGTGCCAGCAGCTTAGTGGGGGACAGCCGGACTAATAATTCACCCCTCCACTTT
-	TRBV20-1	TRBD1	TRBJ2-1	CSAREPRDRDGEQFF	TGCAGTGCTAGAGAACCTCGGGACAGGGACGGTGAGCAGTTCTTC
-	TRBV19	TRBD2	TRBJ2-3	CASSTSGRETDTQYF	TGTGCCAGTAGTACTAGCGGGAGGGAGACAGATACGCAGTATTTT